This TCR beta chain was retrieved from a study of shared clonotypes between healthy human individuals. To note about this clone: This CDR3 is also generated by other DNA sequences in the sample.

V was clipped by 1 base and J by 0 bases; unmatched bases: 1. The germline V gene has CDR1 SGHRS and CDR2 YFSETQ. The CDR3 loop spans 15 amino acids. Libraries were prepared by immunoSEQ multiplex PCR; TCRdb keeps only in-frame clonotypes and omits some of them. The data contain around 700,000 clones, under 80% of them singletons. The receptor was isolated from a woman aged 25-40 years in good health. This chain joins TRBV5-1 and TRBJ2-1; 7 positions agree with TRBD2. Sequencing was performed on memory CD4+ T cells sorted from blood. Regarding subset: CD45RA-negative fraction. The CDR3 DNA is TGCGCCAGCAGCTTGCGACTAGCCTCCTACAATGAGCAGTTCTTC. The encoded protein is CASSLRLASYNEQFF.